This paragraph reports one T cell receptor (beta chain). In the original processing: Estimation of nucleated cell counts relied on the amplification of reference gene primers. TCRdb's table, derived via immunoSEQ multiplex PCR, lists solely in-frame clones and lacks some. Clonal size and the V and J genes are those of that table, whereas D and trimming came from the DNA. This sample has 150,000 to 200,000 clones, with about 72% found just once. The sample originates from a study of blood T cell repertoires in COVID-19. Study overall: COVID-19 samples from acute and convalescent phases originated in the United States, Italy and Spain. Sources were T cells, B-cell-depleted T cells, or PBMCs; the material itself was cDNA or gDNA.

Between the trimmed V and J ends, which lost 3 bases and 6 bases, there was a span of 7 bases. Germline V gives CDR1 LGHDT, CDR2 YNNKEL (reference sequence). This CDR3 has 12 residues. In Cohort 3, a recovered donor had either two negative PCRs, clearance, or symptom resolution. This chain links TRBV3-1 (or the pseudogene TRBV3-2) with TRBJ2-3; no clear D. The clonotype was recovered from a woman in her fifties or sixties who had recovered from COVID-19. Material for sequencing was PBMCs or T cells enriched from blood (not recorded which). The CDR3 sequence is CASSQLRDTQYF. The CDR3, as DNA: TGTGCCAGCAGCCAGTTGCGGGATACGCAGTATTTT.